The 10 T cell receptor beta chains reported below all come from one sample, sequenced in a study of control samples from healthy donors and cancer patients. TCRdb keeps only in-frame clones here, not all; method: immunoSEQ multiplex PCR. Of roughly 130,000 clones listed, more than 85% were seen once; the top ten hold 8.5% to 10%. The specimen was blood. The receptors come from a young man in good health.

The chain joins TRBV5-1 to TRBJ1-2, with 9 positions matching TRBD1. V trimming: 2 bases; J trimming: 3 bases; junction bases outside the gene matches: 11. The CDR3 is 17 residues long. Germline V lookup: CDR1 SGHRS, CDR2 YFSETQ. The CDR3 DNA reads TGCGCCAGCAGCTTTAATCCGGGACAGGGTCATCACTATGGCTACACCTTC. This sequence encodes CASSFNPGQGHHYGYTF.

V and J are TRBV2 and TRBJ1-2; TRBD1 matches at 7 bases. This CDR3 spans 17 amino acids. From germline, CDR1 is SNHLY and CDR2 FYNNEI. V lost 1 base and J lost 4; bases outside the gene matches: 12. CDR3 in DNA: TGTGCCAGCAGTGAAGACAGGGGACGGACTAGAGGCTATGGCTACACCTTC. Translating it yields CASSEDRGRTRGYGYTF.

The chain carries TRBV2 and TRBJ2-2; D is undetermined. Between the trimmed V and J ends, which lost 8 bases and 3 bases, there was a span of 7 bases. The CDR3 is 12 amino acids. Per germline, CDR1 SNHLY and CDR2 FYNNEI. CDR3 sequence: CASGVDTGELFF. The CDR3 bases are TGTGCCAGCGGGGTCGACACCGGGGAGCTGTTTTTT.

This chain joins TRBV19 and TRBJ1-2; perhaps TRBD1 as D (6 bases). Trimming pared 4 bases from V and 4 bases from J, leaving 16 bases between. Germline lookup yields CDR1 LNHDA and CDR2 SQIVND (reference sequence). CDR3 length: 15 amino acids. CDR3 coding DNA: TGTGCCAGTAGTAGGGGACACGGACCTAGCTATGGCTACACCTTC. Amino acids: CASSRGHGPSYGYTF. Complete variable domain (other parts from reference TRBV19 and TRBJ1-2): DGGITQSPKYLFRKEGQNVTLSCEQNLNHDAMYWYRQDPGQGLRLIYYSQIVNDFQKGDIAEGYSVSREKKESFPLTVTSAQKNPTAFYLCASSRGHGPSYGYTFGSGTRLTVV.

This clone has more than one count but fewer than ten. J is TRBJ1-6 and V is TRBV9, with D possibly matching TRBD1 (5 bases). Germline values: CDR1 SGDLS, CDR2 YYNGEE. V was shortened by 3 bases and J by 12 bases, with 19 bases between the two germline ends. The CDR3 covers 15 residues. The CDR3 DNA follows: TGTGCCAGCAGCGGCGAGGGACTGCCAGGAGTACCCCTCCACTTT. Its protein is CASSGEGLPGVPLHF.

This chain joins TRBV11-2 and TRBJ1-1; D is unclear. The germline V gene encodes CDR1 SGHAT and CDR2 FQNNGV. The CDR3 totals 12 residues. Between the trimmed V and J ends, which lost 9 bases and 4 bases, there was a span of 12 bases. The CDR3 spells CASRKWATEAFF. The CDR3 DNA sequence: TGTGCCAGTCGAAAATGGGCCACTGAAGCTTTCTTT.

J is TRBJ1-1 and V is TRBV5-1, with TRBD1 matching 7 bases. Trimming took 1 base from V and 1 from J; bases not matched to a gene: 7. CDR1 SGHRS and CDR2 YFSETQ come from the germline V gene. The CDR3 covers 16 residues. The CDR3 protein is CASSLQPGGQNTEAFF. In DNA, the CDR3 is TGCGCCAGCAGCTTGCAGCCAGGGGGGCAGAACACTGAAGCTTTCTTT.

V gene TRBV7-8 combines with J gene TRBJ2-7, with TRBD1 matching over 7 bases. CDR1 is SGHVS, CDR2 FQNEAQ, per germline. This CDR3 has 14 residues. The J segment lost 3 bases and the V segment lost 4 bases, leaving 6 bases of the junction unmatched. Written as DNA, the CDR3 is TGTGCCAGCAGCTCGCCCCGGGACAGCTACGAGCAGTACTTC. Translated: CASSSPRDSYEQYF.

The rearrangement links TRBV5-4 to TRBJ1-1; tentatively, D is TRBD1 (6 bases). Trimming took 6 bases from V and 1 from J, leaving 10 bases between them. CDR1 SGHNT and CDR2 YYREEE come from the germline V gene (reference sequence). The CDR3 is made up of 13 amino acids. CDR3 protein: CASNRDGNTEAFF. CDR3 DNA: TGTGCCAGCAACAGGGATGGGAACACTGAAGCTTTCTTT. The entire variable domain, with the rest obtained from reference TRBV5-4 and TRBJ1-1, is as follows: ETGVTQSPTHLIKTRGQQVTLRCSSQSGHNTVSWYQQALGQGPQFIFQYYREEENGRGNFPPRFSGLQFPNYSSELNVNALELDDSALYLCASNRDGNTEAFFGQGTRLTVV.

The V and J genes are TRBV5-6 and TRBJ1-4; no reliable D call. This CDR3 has 14 amino acids. From germline, CDR1 is SGHDT and CDR2 YYEEEE. Trimming removed 3 bases at V and 8 bases at J, with 14 bases between. CDR3 sequence (DNA): TGTGCCAGCAGCTCGGGAAGCCGGCTGGAAAAACTGTTTTTT. It is translated as CASSSGSRLEKLFF.